A selection of T cell receptor beta chains follows, all from one sample in a study of CD4+ T cells in melanoma. Sequenced by immunoSEQ multiplex PCR; TCRdb stores in-frame clones only, minus some. There are roughly 15,000 clones in the sample; 68% occur only once, and 18% lies in the top ten. Sequenced: cells from a culture (not recorded whether cultured in vitro). The receptors derive from a human donor with melanoma. Each CDR3 is given with its conserved first and last residue. The D gene is left open where the match is weak. Clone sizes are given selectively: once, few, many, or a class where the clone is expanded.

TRBJ2-1 | TRBV7-2 | - | - | CASSNQGNEQFF | TGTGCCAGCAGCAACCAAGGGAATGAGCAGTTCTTC
TRBJ2-2 | TRBV5-1 | - | - | CASSPFIGQNTGELFF | TGCGCCAGCAGCCCCTTTATAGGACAGAACACCGGGGAGCTGTTTTTT
TRBJ2-2 | TRBV5-4 | - | - | CASSRDPQDTGELFF | TGTGCCAGCAGCCGGGACCCACAGGACACCGGGGAGCTGTTTTTT
TRBJ2-1 | TRBV30 | - | - | CAWAPTSRRFYEQFF | TGTGCCTGGGCCCCTACTAGCCGAAGGTTCTATGAGCAGTTCTTC
TRBJ1-2 | TRBV25-1 | - | - | CASQRGYGYTF | TGTGCCAGCCAACGGGGCTATGGCTACACCTTC
TRBJ2-3 | TRBV7-3 | TRBD2 | - | CASKASGGATQYF | TGTGCCAGCAAGGCTAGCGGGGGAGCCACGCAGTATTTT
TRBJ2-4 | TRBV7-8 | TRBD2 | once | CASSLNGGGAGVNIQYF | TGTGCCAGCAGCTTAAACGGCGGGGGGGCCGGTGTAAACATTCAGTACTTC
TRBJ2-3 | TRBV19 | TRBD2 | - | CASSARGTSGGASTDTQYF | TGTGCCAGTAGTGCCCGCGGGACTAGCGGGGGAGCTAGCACAGATACGCAGTATTTT
TRBJ2-5 | TRBV5-1 | - | - | CASSMSGPQLWETQYF | TGCGCCAGCAGCATGTCTGGTCCCCAGCTGTGGGAGACCCAGTACTTC
TRBJ1-4 | TRBV5-1 | - | - | CASSFGATNEKLFF | TGCGCCAGCAGCTTCGGTGCAACTAATGAAAAACTGTTTTTT
TRBJ1-3 | TRBV18 | - | - | CASSPSGTAGGNTIYF | TGTGCCAGCTCACCATCCGGGACGGCGGGTGGAAACACCATATATTTT
TRBJ2-3 | TRBV5-8 | TRBD2 | - | CASSQPGLAGGRDTQYF | TGTGCCAGCAGCCAGCCGGGACTAGCGGGGGGAAGAGATACGCAGTATTTT
TRBJ1-4 | TRBV29-1 | - | - | CSVPRDGDEKLFF | TGCAGCGTTCCCAGGGACGGGGATGAAAAACTGTTTTTT
TRBJ2-1 | TRBV7-2 | - | - | CASSLVPVYNEQFF | TGTGCCAGCAGCTTAGTCCCCGTCTACAATGAGCAGTTCTTC
TRBJ1-3 | TRBV30 | TRBD1 | once | CASLTRGQGGNTIYF | TGTGCCTCCTTGACAAGGGGGCAAGGTGGAAACACCATATATTTT
TRBJ1-5 | TRBV30 | TRBD1 | - | CAWSTDRAPQPQHF | TGTGCCTGGAGTACAGACAGGGCTCCTCAGCCCCAGCATTTT
TRBJ2-3 | TRBV5-1 | - | - | CASSLGDWTDTQYF | TGCGCCAGCAGCTTGGGTGATTGGACAGATACGCAGTATTTT
TRBJ1-1 | TRBV11-2 | - | - | CASSRGGTEAFF | TGTGCCAGCAGCAGGGGGGGCACTGAAGCTTTCTTT
TRBJ2-4 | TRBV5-1 | TRBD1 | - | CASTSGTGGKNIQYF | TGCGCCAGCACCTCCGGGACAGGCGGAAAAAACATTCAGTACTTC
TRBJ2-2 | TRBV5-4 | - | - | CASSQTGELFF | TGTGCCAGCAGTCAAACCGGGGAGCTGTTTTTT
TRBJ2-2 | TRBV7-6 | TRBD2 | - | CASSSPAGATTGELFF | TGTGCCAGCAGCTCCCCAGCGGGGGCTACCACCGGGGAGCTGTTTTTT
TRBJ2-5 | TRBV7-3 | TRBD2 | - | CASSLSGTTKETQYF | TGTGCCAGCAGCTTAAGTGGGACTACTAAAGAGACCCAGTACTTC
TRBJ1-5 | TRBV2 | - | - | CASSDSVGIWSNQPQHF | TGTGCCAGCAGTGATTCGGTTGGAATTTGGTCCAATCAGCCCCAGCATTTT
TRBJ2-3 | TRBV5-4 | - | - | CASSLVVYGDTQYF | TGTGCCAGCAGCTTAGTCGTCTACGGGGATACGCAGTATTTT
TRBJ1-4 | TRBV15 | - | few | CATSRSQGSSEKLFF | TGTGCCACCAGCAGAAGCCAAGGGTCGAGTGAAAAACTGTTTTTT
TRBJ1-2 | TRBV5-1 | TRBD1 | few | CASSFDRARDGYTF | TGCGCCAGCAGCTTCGACAGGGCCAGAGATGGCTACACCTTC
TRBJ2-7 | TRBV19 | TRBD1 | - | CASSSGQGGSYEQYF | TGTGCCAGTAGCTCGGGACAGGGTGGGAGCTACGAGCAGTACTTC